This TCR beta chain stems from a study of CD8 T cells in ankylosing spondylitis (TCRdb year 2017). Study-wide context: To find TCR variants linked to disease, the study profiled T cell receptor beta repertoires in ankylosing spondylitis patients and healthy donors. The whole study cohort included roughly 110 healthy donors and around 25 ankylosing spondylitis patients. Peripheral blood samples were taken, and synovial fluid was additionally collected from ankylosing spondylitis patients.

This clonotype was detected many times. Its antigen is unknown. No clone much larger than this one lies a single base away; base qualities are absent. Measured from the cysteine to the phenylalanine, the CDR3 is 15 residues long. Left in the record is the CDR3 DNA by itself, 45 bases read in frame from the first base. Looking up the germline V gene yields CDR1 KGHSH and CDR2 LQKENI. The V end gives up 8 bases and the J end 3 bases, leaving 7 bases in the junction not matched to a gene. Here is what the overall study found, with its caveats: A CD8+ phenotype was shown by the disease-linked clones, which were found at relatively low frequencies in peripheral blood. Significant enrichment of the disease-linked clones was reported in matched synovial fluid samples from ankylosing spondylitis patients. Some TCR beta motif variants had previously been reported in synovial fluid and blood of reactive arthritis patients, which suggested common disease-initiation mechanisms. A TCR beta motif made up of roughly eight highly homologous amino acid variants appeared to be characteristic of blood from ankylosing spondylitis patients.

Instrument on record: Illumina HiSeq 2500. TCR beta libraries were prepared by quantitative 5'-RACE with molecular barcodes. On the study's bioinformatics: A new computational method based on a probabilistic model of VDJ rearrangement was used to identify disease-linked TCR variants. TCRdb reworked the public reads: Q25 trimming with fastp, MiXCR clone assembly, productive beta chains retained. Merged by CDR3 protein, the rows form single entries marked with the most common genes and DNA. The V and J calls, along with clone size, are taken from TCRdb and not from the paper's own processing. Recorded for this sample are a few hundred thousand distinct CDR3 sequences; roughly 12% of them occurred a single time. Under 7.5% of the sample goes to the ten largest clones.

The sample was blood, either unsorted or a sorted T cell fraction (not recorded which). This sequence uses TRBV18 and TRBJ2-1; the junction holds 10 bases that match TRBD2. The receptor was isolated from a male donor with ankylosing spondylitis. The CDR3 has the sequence CASSPGTSVYNEQFF. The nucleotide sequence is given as TGTGCCAGCAGCCCGGGGACTAGCGTCTACAATGAGCAGTTCTTC.